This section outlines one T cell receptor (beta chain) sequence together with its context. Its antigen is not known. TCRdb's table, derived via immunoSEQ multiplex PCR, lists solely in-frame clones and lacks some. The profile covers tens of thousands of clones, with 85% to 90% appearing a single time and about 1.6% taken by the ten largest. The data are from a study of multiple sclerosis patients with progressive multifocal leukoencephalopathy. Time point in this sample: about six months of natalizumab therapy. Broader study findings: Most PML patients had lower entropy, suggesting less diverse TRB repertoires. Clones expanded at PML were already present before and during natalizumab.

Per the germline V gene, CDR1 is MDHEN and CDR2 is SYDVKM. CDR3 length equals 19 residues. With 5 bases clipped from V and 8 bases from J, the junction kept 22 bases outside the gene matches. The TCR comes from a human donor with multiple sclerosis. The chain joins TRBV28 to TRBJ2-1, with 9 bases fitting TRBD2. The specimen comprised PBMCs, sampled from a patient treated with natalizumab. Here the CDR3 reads CASSPRSGLSSGRSDEQFF. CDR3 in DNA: TGTGCCAGCAGTCCCCGTTCGGGTCTGAGTAGCGGGAGATCGGATGAGCAGTTCTTC.